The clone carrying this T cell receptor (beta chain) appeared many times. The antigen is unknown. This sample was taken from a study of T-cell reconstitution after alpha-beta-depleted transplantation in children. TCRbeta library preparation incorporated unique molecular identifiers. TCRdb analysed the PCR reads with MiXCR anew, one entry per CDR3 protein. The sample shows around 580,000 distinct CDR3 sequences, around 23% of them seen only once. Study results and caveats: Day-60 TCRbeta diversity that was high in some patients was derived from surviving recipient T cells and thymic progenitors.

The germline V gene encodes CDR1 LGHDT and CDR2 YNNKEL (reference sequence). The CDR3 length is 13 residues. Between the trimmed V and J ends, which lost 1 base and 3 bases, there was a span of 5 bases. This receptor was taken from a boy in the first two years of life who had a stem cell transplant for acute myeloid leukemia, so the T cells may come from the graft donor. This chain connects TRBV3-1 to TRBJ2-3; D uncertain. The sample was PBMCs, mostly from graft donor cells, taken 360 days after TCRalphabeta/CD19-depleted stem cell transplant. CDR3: CASSQGATDTQYF. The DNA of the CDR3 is TGTGCCAGCAGCCAAGGGGCTACAGATACGCAGTATTTT.